The clone carrying this T cell receptor (beta chain) was observed a handful of times. Treatment noted: about 20 received Ad26.COV2.S at low or high dose, single or two shots; about five received placebo; per-sample allocation not given. The investigators took samples on day 63 after the first vaccine or placebo injection. This record comes from a study of Ad26.COV2.S vaccination and SARS-CoV-2 variants. Assay: immunoSEQ multiplex PCR; the TCRdb copy retains only in-frame clones and omits some. The sample holds over 400,000 clones, 92% seen once. This CDR3 is built from 15 residues. V gave up 0 bases and J gave up 2 bases, with 11 bases separating them. Germline V lookup: CDR1 KGHSY, CDR2 FQNENV.

Material: peripheral blood, obtained in a trial of Ad26.COV2.S vaccine versus placebo. The sequence came from a person aged 18-65 years who received the Ad26.COV2.S COVID-19 vaccine or a placebo. This sequence joins TRBV16 and TRBJ2-7; the D is unclear. The CDR3 spells CASSQSYGSTYEQYF. CDR3 DNA sequence: TGTGCCAGCAGCCAATCTTACGGGTCAACCTACGAGCAGTACTTC.